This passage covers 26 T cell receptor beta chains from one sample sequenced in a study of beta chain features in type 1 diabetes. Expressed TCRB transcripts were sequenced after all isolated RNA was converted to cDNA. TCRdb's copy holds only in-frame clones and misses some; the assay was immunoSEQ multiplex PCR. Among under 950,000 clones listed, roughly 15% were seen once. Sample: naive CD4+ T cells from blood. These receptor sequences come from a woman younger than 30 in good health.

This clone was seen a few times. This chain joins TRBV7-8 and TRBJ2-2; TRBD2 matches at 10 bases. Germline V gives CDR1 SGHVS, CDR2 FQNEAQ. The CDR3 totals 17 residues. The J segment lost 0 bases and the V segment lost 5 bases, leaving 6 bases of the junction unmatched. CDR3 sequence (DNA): TGTGCCAGCAGCGCACGCGGACTAGCGGCGAACACCGGGGAGCTGTTTTTT. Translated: CASSARGLAANTGELFF.

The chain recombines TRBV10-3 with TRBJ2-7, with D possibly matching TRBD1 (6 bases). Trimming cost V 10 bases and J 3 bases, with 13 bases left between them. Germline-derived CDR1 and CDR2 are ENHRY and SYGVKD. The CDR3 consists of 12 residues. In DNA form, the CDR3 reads TGTGCCACTACAGGGTCTAGCTACGAGCAGTACTTC. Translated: CATTGSSYEQYF.

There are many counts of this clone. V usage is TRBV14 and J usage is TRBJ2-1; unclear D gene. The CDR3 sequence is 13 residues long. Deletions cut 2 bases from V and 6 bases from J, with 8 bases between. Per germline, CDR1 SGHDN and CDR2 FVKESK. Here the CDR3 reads CASSQLLGNEQFF. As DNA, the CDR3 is TGTGCCAGCAGCCAATTACTGGGCAATGAGCAGTTCTTC.

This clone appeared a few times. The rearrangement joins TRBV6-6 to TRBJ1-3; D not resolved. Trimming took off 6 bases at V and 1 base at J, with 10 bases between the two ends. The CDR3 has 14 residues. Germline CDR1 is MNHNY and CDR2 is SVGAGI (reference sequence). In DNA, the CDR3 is TGTGCCAGCAGCTCTAGCGGGTCTGGAAACACCATATATTTT. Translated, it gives CASSSSGSGNTIYF.

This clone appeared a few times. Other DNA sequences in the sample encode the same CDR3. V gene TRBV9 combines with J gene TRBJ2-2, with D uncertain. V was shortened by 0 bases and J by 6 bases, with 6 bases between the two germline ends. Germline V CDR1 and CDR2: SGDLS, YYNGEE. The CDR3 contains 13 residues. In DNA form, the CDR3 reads TGTGCCAGCAGCGTAGTTTCTGCCGGGGAGCTGTTTTTT. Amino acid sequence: CASSVVSAGELFF.

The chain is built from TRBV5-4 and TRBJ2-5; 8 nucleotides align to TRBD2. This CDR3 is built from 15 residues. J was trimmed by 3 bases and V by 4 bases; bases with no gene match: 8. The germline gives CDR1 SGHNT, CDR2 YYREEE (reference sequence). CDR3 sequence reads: CASSPKLAGKETQYF. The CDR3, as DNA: TGTGCCAGCAGCCCTAAGCTAGCGGGCAAAGAGACCCAGTACTTC.

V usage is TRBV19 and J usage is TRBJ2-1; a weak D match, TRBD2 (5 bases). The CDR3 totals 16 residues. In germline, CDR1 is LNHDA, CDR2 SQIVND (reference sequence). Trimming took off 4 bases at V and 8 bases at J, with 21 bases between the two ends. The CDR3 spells CASSTPERTLRDEQFF. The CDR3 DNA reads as TGTGCCAGTAGTACCCCGGAGCGGACCCTGAGGGATGAGCAGTTCTTC. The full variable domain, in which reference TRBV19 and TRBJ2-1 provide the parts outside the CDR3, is DGGITQSPKYLFRKEGQNVTLSCEQNLNHDAMYWYRQDPGQGLRLIYYSQIVNDFQKGDIAEGYSVSREKKESFPLTVTSAQKNPTAFYLCASSTPERTLRDEQFFGPGTRLTVL.

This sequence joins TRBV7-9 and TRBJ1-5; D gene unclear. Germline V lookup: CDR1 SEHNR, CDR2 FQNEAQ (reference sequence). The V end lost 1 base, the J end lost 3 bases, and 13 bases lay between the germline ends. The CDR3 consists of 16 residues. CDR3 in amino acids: CASSLGVGRSNQPQHF. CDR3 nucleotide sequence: TGTGCCAGCAGCTTAGGGGTTGGGCGCTCCAATCAGCCCCAGCATTTT.

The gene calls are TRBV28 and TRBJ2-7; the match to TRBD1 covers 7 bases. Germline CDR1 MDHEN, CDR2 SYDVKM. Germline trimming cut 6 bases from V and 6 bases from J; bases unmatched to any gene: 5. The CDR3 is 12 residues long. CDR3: CASRPAGGEQYF. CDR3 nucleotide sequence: TGTGCCAGCAGACCGGCAGGGGGCGAGCAGTACTTC.

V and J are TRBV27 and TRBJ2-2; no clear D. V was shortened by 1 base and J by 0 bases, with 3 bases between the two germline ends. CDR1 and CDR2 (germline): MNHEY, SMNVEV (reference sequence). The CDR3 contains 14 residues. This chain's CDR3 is CASSLYTNTGELFF. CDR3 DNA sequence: TGTGCCAGCAGTTTATATACGAACACCGGGGAGCTGTTTTTT.

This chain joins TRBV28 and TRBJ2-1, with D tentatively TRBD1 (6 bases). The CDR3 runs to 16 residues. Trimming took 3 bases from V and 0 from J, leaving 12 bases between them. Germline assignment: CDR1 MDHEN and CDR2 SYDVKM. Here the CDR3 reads CASSFGGLSSYNEQFF. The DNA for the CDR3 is TGTGCCAGCAGTTTTGGGGGCCTTAGCTCCTACAATGAGCAGTTCTTC. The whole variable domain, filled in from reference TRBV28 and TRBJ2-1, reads DVKVTQSSRYLVKRTGEKVFLECVQDMDHENMFWYRQDPGLGLRLIYFSYDVKMKEKGDIPEGYSVSREKKERFSLILESASTNQTSMYLCASSFGGLSSYNEQFFGPGTRLTVL.

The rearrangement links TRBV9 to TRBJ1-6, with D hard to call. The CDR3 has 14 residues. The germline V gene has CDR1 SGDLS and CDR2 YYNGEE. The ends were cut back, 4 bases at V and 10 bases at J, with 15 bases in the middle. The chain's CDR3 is CASSPSWGPSPLHF. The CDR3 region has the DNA TGTGCCAGCAGCCCATCGTGGGGTCCGTCACCCCTCCACTTT.

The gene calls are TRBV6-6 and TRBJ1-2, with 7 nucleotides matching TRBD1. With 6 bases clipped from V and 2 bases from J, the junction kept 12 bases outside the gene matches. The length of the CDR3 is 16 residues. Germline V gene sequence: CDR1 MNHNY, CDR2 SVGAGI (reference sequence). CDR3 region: CASSQTPGQQNYGYTF. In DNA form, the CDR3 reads TGTGCCAGCAGCCAAACTCCGGGACAGCAAAACTATGGCTACACCTTC.

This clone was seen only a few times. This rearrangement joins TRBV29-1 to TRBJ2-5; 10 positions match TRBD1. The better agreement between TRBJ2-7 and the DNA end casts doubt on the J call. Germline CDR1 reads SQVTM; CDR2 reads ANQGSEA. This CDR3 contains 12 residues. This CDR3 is CSARTGGYEQYF. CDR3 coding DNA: TGCAGCGCTCGGACAGGGGGCTACGAGCAGTACTTC.

The CDR3 DNA reads TGTGCCAGCAGCCATAGAGCGGATGAGCAGTTCTTC. It encodes CASSHRADEQFF. The chain couples TRBV14 to TRBJ2-1; possible D gene TRBD2, 5 bases. The CDR3 sequence is 12 residues long. The V end was cut by 3 bases, the J end by 8 bases, with 8 bases between. From germline, CDR1 is SGHDN and CDR2 FVKESK.

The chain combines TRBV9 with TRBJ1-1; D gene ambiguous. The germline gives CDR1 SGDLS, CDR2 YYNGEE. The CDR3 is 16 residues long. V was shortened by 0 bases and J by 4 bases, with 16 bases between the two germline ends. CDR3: CASSVAPGFWGTEAFF. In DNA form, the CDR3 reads TGTGCCAGCAGCGTAGCCCCAGGTTTCTGGGGCACTGAAGCTTTCTTT.

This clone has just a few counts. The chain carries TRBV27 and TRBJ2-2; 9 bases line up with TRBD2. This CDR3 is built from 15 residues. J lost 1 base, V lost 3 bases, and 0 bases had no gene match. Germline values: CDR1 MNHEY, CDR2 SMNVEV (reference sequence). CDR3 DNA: TGTGCCAGCAGTTTTAGCGGGAGGAACACCGGGGAGCTGTTTTTT. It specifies CASSFSGRNTGELFF.

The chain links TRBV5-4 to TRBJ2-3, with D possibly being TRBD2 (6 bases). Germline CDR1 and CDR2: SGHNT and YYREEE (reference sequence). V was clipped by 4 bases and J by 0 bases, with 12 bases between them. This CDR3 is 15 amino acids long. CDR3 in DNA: TGTGCCAGCAGCCACGGGGGACCTAGCACAGATACGCAGTATTTT. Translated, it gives CASSHGGPSTDTQYF.

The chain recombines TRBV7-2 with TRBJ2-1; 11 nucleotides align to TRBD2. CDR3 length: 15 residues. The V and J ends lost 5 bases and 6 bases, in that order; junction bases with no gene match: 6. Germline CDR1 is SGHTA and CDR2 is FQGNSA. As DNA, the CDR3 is TGTGCCAGCAGCCCTGGGACTAGCGGAGTCAATGAGCAGTTCTTC. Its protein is CASSPGTSGVNEQFF. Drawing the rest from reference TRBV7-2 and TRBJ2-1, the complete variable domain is GAGVSQSPSNKVTEKGKDVELRCDPISGHTALYWYRQSLGQGLEFLIYFQGNSAPDKSGLPSDRFSAERTGGSVSTLTIQRTQQEDSAVYLCASSPGTSGVNEQFFGPGTRLTVL.

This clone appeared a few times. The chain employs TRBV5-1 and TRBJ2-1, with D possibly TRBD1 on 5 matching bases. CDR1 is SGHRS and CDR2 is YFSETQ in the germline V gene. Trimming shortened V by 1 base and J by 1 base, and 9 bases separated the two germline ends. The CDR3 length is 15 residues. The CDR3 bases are TGCGCCAGCAGCTTGCAAGGGGTTTCCTACAATGAGCAGTTCTTC. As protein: CASSLQGVSYNEQFF.

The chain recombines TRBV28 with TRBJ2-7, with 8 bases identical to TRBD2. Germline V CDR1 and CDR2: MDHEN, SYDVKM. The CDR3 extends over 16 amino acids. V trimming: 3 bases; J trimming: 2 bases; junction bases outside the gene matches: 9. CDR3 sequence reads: CASSFRGGSLTYEQYF. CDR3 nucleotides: TGTGCCAGCAGTTTTCGGGGGGGTTCTTTAACCTACGAGCAGTACTTC.

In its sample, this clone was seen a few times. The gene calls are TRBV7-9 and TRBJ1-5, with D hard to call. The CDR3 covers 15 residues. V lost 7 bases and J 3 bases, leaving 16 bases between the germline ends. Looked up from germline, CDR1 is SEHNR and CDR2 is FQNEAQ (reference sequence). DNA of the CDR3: TGTGCCAGCATTACCCACGGGCCTTTCAATCAGCCCCAGCATTTT. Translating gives CASITHGPFNQPQHF.

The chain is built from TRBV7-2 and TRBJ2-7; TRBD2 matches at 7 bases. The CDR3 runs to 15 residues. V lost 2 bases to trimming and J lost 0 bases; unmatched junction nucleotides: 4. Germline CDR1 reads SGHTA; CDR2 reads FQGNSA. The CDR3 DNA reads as TGTGCCAGCAGCTTATCAGCGGGGTACTCCTACGAGCAGTACTTC. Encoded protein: CASSLSAGYSYEQYF.

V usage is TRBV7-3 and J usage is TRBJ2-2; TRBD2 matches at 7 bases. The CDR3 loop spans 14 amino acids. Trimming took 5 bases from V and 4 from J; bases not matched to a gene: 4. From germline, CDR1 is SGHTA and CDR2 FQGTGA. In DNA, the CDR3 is TGTGCCAGCAGCCCGGGGAGGGCCACCGGGGAGCTGTTTTTT. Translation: CASSPGRATGELFF.

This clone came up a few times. The CDR3 loop is CASSQEQGAGYEQYF. CDR3 sequence (DNA): TGTGCCAGCAGCCAAGAGCAGGGGGCAGGGTACGAGCAGTACTTC. This chain connects TRBV4-2 to TRBJ2-7, with TRBD1 identical over 8 bases. The V gene end was trimmed by 0 bases and the J gene end by 4 bases; junction bases not matched to a gene: 5. Germline V lookup: CDR1 LGHNA, CDR2 YNFKEQ. The CDR3 loop spans 15 amino acids.

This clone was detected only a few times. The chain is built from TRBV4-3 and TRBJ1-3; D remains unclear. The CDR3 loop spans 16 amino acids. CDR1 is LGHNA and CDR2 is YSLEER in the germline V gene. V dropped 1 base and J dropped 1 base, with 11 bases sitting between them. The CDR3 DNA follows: TGCGCCAGCAGCCAAGTATTACAGAGGTCTGGAAACACCATATATTTT. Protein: CASSQVLQRSGNTIYF.